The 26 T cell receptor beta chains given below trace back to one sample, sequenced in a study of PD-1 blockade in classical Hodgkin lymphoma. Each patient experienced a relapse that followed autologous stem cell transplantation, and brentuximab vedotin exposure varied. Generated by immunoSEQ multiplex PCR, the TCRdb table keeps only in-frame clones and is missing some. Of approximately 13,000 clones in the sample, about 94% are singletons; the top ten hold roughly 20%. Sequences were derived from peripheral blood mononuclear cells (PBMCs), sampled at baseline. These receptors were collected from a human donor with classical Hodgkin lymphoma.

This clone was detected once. CDR3: CASSITPRQGAYTQYF. CDR3 nucleotide sequence: TGTGCCAGCAGCATCACCCCGAGACAGGGGGCATATACGCAGTATTTT. V usage is TRBV27 and J usage is TRBJ2-3; 10 bases align to TRBD1. The germline V gene encodes CDR1 MNHEY and CDR2 SMNVEV (reference sequence). The trim removed 6 bases at V and 7 bases at J, leaving 13 bases unmatched. The CDR3 totals 16 residues.

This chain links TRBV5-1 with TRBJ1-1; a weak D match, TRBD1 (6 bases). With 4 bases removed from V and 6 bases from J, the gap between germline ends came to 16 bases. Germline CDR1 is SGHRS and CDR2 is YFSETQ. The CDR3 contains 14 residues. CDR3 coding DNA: TGCGCCAGCAGCGTGTACAGGGAAACCTCTGAAGCTTTCTTT. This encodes CASSVYRETSEAFF.

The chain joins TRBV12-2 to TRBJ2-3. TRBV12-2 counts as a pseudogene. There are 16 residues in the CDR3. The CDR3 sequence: CASRLAPGRLTDTQYF. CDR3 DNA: TGTGCAAGTCGCTTAGCCCCGGGACGCCTCACAGATACGCAGTATTTT.

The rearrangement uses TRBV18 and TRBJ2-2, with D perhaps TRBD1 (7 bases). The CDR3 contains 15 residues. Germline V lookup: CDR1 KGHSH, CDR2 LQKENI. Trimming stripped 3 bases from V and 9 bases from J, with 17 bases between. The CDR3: CASSPRQGLSRELFF. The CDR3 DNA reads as TGTGCCAGCTCACCCCGACAGGGACTCAGTCGGGAGCTGTTTTTT.

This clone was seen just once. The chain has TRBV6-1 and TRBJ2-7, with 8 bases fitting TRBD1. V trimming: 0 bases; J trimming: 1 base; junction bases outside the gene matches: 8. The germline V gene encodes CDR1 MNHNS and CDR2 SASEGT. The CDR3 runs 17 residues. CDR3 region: CASSEAGGRGRSYEQYF. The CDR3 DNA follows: TGTGCCAGCAGTGAAGCGGGTGGCAGGGGGCGGTCCTACGAGCAGTACTTC.

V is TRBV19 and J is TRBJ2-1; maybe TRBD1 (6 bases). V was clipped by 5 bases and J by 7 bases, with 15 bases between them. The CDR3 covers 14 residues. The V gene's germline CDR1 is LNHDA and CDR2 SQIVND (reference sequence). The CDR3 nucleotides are TGTGCCAGTAGTGCCTACCTAACAGGGAATGAGCAGTTCTTC. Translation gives CASSAYLTGNEQFF. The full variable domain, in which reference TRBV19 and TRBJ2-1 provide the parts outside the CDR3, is DGGITQSPKYLFRKEGQNVTLSCEQNLNHDAMYWYRQDPGQGLRLIYYSQIVNDFQKGDIAEGYSVSREKKESFPLTVTSAQKNPTAFYLCASSAYLTGNEQFFGPGTRLTVL.

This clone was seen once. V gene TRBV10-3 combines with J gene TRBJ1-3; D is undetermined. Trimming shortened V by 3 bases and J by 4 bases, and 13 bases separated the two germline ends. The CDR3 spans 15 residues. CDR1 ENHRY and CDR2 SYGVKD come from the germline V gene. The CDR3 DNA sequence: TGTGCCATCAGTGATCCGTCAGGTGCCGGAAACACCATATATTTT. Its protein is CAISDPSGAGNTIYF.

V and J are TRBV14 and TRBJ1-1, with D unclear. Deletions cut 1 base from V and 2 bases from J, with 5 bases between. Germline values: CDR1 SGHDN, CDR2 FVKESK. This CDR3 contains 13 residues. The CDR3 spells CASSQVPNTEAFF. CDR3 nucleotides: TGTGCCAGCAGCCAAGTACCTAACACTGAAGCTTTCTTT.

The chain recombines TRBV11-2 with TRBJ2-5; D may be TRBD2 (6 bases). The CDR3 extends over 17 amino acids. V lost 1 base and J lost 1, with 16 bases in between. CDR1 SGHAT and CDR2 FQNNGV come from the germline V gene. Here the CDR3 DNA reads TGTGCCAGCAGCTTAGGGCTTTTTGGCGGGGCCCAAGAGACCCAGTACTTC. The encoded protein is CASSLGLFGGAQETQYF.

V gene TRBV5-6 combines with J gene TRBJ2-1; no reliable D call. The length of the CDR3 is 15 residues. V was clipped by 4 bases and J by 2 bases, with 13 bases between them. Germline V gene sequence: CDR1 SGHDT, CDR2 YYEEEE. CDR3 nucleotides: TGTGCCAGCAGCCAAGGACCGCCCCCCTACAATGAGCAGTTCTTC. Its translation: CASSQGPPPYNEQFF.

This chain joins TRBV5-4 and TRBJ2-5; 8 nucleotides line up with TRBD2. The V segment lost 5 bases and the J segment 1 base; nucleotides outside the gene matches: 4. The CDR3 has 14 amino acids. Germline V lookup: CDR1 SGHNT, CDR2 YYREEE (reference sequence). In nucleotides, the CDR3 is TGTGCCAGCAGTCTTAGCGGGGTCCAAGAGACCCAGTACTTC. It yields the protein CASSLSGVQETQYF.

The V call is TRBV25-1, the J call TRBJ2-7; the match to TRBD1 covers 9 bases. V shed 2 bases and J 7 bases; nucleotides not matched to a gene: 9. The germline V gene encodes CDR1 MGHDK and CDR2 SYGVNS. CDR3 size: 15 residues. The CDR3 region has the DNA TGTGCCAGCAGTGAACGGGGGACAGGGATGAAGGAGCAGTACTTC. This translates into CASSERGTGMKEQYF.

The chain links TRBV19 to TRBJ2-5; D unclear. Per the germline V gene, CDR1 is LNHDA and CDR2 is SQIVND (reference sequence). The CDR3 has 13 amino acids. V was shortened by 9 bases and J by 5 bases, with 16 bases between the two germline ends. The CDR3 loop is CASSAVVWETQYF. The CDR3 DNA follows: TGTGCCAGCAGCGCAGTAGTTTGGGAGACCCAGTACTTC.

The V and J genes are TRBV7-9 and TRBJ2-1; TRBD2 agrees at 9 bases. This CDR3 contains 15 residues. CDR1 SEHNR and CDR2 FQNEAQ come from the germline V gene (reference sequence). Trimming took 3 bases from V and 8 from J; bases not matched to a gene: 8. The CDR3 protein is CASSLGGGAVDEQFF. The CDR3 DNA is TGTGCCAGCAGCTTGGGCGGGGGGGCTGTGGATGAGCAGTTCTTC. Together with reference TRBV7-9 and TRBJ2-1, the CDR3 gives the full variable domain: DTGVSQNPRHKITKRGQNVTFRCDPISEHNRLYWYRQTLGQGPEFLTYFQNEAQLEKSRLLSDRFSAERPKGSFSTLEIQRTEQGDSAMYLCASSLGGGAVDEQFFGPGTRLTVL.

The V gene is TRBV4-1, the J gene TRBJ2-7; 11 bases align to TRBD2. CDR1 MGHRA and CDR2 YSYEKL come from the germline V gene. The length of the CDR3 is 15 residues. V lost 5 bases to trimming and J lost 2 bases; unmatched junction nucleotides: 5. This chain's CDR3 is CASSLGTSGTYEQYF. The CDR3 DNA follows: TGCGCCAGCAGCTTAGGGACTAGCGGAACCTACGAGCAGTACTTC.

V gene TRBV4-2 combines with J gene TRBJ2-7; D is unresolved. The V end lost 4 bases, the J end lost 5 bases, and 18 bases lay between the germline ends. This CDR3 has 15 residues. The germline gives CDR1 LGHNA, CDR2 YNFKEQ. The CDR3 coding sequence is TGTGCCAGCAGCCTCCCGACCGGGCCTACGGACGAGCAGTACTTC. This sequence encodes CASSLPTGPTDEQYF.

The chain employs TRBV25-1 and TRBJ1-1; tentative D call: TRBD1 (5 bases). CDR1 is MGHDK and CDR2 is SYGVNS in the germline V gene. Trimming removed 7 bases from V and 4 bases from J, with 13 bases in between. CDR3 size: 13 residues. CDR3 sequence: CASMDIQSTEAFF. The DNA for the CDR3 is TGTGCCAGCATGGACATACAGAGCACTGAAGCTTTCTTT.

The CDR3 nucleotides read TGTGCCAGCAATGATTTGGCCTTGAGAGAGACCCAGTACTTC. Protein sequence: CASNDLALRETQYF. The rearrangement joins TRBV6-5 to TRBJ2-5; D ambiguous. Germline CDR1 MNHEY, CDR2 SVGAGI. This CDR3 has 14 amino acids. V gave up 7 bases and J gave up 4 bases, with 16 bases separating them.

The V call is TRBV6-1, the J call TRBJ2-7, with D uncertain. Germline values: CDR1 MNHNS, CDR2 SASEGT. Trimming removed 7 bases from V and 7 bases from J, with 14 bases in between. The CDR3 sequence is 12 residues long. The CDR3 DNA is TGTGCCAGCATAACCGTAACGTGGGAGCAGTACTTC. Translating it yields CASITVTWEQYF.

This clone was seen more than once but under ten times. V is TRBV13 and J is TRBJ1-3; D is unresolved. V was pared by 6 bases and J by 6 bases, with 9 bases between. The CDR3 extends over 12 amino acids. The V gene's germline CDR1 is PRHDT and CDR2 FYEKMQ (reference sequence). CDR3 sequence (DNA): TGTGCCAGCAGGCCCCTTGAAAACACCATATATTTT. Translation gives CASRPLENTIYF.

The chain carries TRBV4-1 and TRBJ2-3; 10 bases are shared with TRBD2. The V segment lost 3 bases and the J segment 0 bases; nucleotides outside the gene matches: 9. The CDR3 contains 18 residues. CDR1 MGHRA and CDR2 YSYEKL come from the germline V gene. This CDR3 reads CASSHPPPTSGSTDTQYF. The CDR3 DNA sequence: TGCGCCAGCAGCCACCCTCCTCCGACTAGCGGGAGCACAGATACGCAGTATTTT.

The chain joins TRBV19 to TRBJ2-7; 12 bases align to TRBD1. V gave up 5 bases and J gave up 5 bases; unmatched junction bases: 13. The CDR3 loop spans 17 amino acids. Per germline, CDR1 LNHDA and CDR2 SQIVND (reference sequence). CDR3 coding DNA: TGTGCCAGTAGTGGCCCCAATACCGGGACAGGGGGCGACGAGCAGTACTTC. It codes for CASSGPNTGTGGDEQYF.

In DNA, the CDR3 is TGTGCCAGCAGCGTATCCGAAAAACAGGGTTATTTCTACGAGCAGTACTTC. It translates to CASSVSEKQGYFYEQYF. The chain combines TRBV11-2 with TRBJ2-7; D is perhaps TRBD1 (6 bases). The CDR3 totals 17 residues. V shed 5 bases and J shed 3 bases, with 23 bases lying between them. Germline lookup yields CDR1 SGHAT and CDR2 FQNNGV.

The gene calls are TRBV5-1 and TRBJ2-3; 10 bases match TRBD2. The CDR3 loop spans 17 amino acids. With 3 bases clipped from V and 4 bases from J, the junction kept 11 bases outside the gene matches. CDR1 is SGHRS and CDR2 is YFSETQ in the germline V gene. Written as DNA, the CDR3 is TGCGCCAGCAGCTGGGGAATAGTGGGACTAGCGCCAGATACGCAGTATTTT. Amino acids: CASSWGIVGLAPDTQYF.

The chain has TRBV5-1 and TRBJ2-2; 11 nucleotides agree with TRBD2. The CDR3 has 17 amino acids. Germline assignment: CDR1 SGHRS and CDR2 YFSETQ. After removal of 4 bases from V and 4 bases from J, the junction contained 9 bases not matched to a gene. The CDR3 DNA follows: TGCGCCAGCAGCCCCTCCCCGGGACTAGCGGCCACCGGGGAGCTGTTTTTT. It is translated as CASSPSPGLAATGELFF. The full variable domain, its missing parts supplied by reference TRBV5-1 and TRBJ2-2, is KAGVTQTPRYLIKTRGQQVTLSCSPISGHRSVSWYQQTPGQGLQFLFEYFSETQRNKGNFPGRFSGRQFSNSRSEMNVSTLELGDSALYLCASSPSPGLAATGELFFGEGSRLTVL.

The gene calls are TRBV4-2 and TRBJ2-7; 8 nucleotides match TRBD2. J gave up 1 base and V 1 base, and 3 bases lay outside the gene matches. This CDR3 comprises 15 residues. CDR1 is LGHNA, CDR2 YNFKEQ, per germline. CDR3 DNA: TGTGCCAGCAGCCAAGGAGCGGGAGCGTCCTACGAGCAGTACTTC. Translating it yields CASSQGAGASYEQYF.